This T cell receptor (beta chain) came from a study of post-analysis software for immune sequencing data. Study overall: In terms of disease course, relapsing-remitting, secondary progressive and progressive-relapsing multiple sclerosis were included. Study observations and caveats: Significantly decreased normalized Chao1 diversity was recorded for multiple sclerosis patients relative to controls. Strong same-batch co-clustering of samples appeared with F measure clustering.

The sample holds a few counts of this clonotype. As yet, its antigen is unknown. Every TCR beta cDNA library bore unique molecular identifiers. The T cell input of about 0.85 to 10 million gave a few hundred thousand cDNA molecules. Each CDR3 protein gets one entry after TCRdb re-called the PCR reads with MiXCR. The top ten clones hold 12% of a sample with about half a million distinct CDR3 sequences, 40% to 55% of them seen once. The clonotype comes from a girl between 10 and 17 years old with multiple sclerosis. Sequenced: blood.

The CDR3 is CASSSEGVTGANVLTF. Written as DNA, the CDR3 is TGTGCCAGCAGTTCCGAGGGGGTGACTGGGGCCAACGTCCTGACTTTC. The J gene is TRBJ2-6, the V gene TRBV28; tentative D call: TRBD1 (6 bases). CDR1 and CDR2 from the germline V gene are MDHEN and SYDVKM. Deletions cut 4 bases from V and 2 bases from J, with 12 bases between. This CDR3 region has 16 residues.